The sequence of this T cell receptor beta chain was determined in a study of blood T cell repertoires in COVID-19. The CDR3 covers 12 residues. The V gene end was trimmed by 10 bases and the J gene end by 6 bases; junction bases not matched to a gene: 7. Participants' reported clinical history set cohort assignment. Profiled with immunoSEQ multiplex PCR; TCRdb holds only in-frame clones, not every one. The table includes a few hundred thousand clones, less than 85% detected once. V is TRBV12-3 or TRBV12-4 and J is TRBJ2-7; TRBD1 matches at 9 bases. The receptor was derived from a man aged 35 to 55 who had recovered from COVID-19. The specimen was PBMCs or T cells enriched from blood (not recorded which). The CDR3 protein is CATRQGGSEQYF. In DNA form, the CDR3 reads TGTGCCACCCGACAGGGGGGCTCCGAGCAGTACTTC.